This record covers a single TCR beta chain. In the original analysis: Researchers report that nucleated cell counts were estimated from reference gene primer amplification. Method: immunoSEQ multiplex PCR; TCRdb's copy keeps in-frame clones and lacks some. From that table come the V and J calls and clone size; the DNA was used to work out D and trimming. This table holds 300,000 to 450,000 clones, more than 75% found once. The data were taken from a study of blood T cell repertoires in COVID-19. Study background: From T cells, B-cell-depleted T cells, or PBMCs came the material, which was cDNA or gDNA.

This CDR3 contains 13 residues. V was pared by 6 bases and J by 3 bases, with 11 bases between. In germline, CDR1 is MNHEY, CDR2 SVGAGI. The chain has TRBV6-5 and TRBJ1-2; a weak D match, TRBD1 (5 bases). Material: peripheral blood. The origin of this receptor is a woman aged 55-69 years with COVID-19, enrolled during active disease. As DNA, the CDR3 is TGTGCCAGCAGAGGGGCGATGGACTATGGCTACACCTTC. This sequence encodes CASRGAMDYGYTF.